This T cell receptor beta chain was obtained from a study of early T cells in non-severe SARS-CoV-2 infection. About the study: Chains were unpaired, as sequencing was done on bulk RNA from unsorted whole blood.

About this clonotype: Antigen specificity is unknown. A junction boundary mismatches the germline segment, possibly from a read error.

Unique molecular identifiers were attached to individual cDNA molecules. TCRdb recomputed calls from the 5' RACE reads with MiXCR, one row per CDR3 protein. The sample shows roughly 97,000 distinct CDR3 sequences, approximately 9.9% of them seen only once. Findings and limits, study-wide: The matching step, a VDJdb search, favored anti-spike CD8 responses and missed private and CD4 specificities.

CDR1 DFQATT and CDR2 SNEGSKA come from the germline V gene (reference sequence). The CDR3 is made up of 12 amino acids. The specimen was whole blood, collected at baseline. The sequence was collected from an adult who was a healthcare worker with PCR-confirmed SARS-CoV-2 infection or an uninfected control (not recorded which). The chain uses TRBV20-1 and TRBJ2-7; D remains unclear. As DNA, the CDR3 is TGCAGTGCCAGAGACACGTCCTACGAGCAGTACTTC. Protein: CSARDTSYEQYF.